This paragraph reports one T cell receptor beta chain. Across roughly 25 US areas, participants ranged in age from roughly 18 to 95 years. Either two negative PCRs, clearance, or symptom resolution qualified Cohort 3 donors as recovered. These data belong to a study of blood T cell repertoires in COVID-19. Study context: Sources were T cells, B-cell-depleted T cells, or PBMCs; the material itself was cDNA or gDNA.

From germline, CDR1 is PRHDT and CDR2 FYEKMQ (reference sequence). The CDR3 has 14 residues. The J segment lost 9 bases and the V segment lost 5 bases, leaving 6 bases of the junction unmatched. How the authors handled the data: Amplification from reference gene primers served as the basis for estimated nucleated cell counts. Assay: immunoSEQ multiplex PCR; the TCRdb copy retains only in-frame clones and omits some. V and J calls and clone size are those listed in that table; D and trimming were worked out from the DNA. The table lists roughly 400,000 clones, approximately 90% of them singletons, with 10% in the top ten.

J is TRBJ1-6 and V is TRBV13; TRBD1 aligns across 8 bases. Specimen: PBMCs or T cells enriched from blood (not recorded which). This receptor was obtained from a woman aged 45-59 years who had recovered from COVID-19. The DNA for the CDR3 is TGTGCCAGCAGCCACGGACAGGGTACTTCACCCCTCCACTTT. Amino acid sequence: CASSHGQGTSPLHF.